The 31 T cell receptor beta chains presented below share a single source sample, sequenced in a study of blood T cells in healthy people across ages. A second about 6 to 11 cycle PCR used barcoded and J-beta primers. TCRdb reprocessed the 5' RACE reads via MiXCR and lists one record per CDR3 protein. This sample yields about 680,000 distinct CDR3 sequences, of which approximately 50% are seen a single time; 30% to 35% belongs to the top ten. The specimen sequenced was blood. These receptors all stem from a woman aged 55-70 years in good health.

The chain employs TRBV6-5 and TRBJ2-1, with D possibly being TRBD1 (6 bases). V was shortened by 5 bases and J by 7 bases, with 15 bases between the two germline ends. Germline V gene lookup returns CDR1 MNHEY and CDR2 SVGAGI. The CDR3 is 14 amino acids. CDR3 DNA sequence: TGTGCCAGCAGTAGTACAGGGCTTGGGAATGAGCAGTTCTTC. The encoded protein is CASSSTGLGNEQFF.

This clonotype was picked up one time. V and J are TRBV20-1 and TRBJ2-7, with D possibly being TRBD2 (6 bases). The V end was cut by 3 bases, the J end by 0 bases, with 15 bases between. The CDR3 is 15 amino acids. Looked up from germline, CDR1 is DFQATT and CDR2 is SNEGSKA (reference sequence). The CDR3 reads CSARGTPGSSYEQYF. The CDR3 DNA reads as TGCAGTGCTAGGGGGACCCCCGGGAGCTCCTACGAGCAGTACTTC.

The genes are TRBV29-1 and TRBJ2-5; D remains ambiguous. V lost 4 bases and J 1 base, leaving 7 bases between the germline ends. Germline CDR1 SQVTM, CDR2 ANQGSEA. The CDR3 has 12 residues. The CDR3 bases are TGCAGCGTTGGGGCAGGCCAAGAGACCCAGTACTTC. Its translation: CSVGAGQETQYF.

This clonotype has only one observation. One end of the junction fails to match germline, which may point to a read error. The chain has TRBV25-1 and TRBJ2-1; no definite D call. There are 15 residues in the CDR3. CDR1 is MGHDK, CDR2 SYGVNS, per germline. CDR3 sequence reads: CAGSDPLAMANEQFF. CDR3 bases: TGTGCCGGCAGTGACCCCCTGGCAATGGCAAATGAGCAGTTCTTC.

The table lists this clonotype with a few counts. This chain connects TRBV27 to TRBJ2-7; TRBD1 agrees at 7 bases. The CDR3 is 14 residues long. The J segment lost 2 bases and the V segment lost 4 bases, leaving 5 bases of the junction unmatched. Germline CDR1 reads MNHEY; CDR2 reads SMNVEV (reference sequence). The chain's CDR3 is CASSSRDSAYEQYF. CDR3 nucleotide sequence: TGTGCCAGCAGTTCCCGGGACAGTGCCTACGAGCAGTACTTC.

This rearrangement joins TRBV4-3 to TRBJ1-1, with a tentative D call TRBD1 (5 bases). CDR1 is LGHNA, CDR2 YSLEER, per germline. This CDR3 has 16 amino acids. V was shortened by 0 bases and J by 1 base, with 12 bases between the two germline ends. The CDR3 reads CASSQDLGAGNTEAFF. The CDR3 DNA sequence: TGCGCCAGCAGCCAAGATCTAGGGGCTGGGAACACTGAAGCTTTCTTT.

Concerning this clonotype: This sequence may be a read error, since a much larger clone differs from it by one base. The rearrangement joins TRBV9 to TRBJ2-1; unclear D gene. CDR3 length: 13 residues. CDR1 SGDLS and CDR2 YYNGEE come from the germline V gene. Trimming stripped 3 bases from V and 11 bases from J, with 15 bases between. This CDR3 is CASSGATSPKQFF. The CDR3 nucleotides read TGTGCCAGCAGCGGAGCTACAAGCCCCAAGCAGTTCTTC.

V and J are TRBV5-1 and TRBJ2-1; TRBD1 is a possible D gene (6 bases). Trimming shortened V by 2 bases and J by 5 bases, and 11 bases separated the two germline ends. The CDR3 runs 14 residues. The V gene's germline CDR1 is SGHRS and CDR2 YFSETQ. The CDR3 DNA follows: TGCGCCAGCAGCTTACAACAGGGAAACAATGAGCAGTTCTTC. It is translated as CASSLQQGNNEQFF.

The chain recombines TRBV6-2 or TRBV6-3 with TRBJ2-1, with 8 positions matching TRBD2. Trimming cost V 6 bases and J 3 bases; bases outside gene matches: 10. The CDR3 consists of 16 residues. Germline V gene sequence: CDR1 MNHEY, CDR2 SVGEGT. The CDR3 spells CASSPRGASVYNEQFF. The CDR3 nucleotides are TGTGCCAGCAGCCCGCGGGGGGCTAGCGTCTACAATGAGCAGTTCTTC.

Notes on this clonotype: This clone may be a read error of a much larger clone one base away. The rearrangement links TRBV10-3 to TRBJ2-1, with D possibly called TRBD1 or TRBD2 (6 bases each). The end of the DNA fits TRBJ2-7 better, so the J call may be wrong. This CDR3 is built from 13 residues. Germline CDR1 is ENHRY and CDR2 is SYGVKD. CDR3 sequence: CAISGGPYNEQYF. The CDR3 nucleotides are TGTGCCATCAGCGGGGGCCCCTACAATGAGCAGTACTTC.

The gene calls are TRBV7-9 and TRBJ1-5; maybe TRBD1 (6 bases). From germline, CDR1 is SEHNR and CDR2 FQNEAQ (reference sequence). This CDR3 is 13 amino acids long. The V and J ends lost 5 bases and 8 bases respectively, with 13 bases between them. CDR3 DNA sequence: TGTGCCAGCAGCGGGGGACATCTAAAGCCCCAGCATTTT. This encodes CASSGGHLKPQHF.

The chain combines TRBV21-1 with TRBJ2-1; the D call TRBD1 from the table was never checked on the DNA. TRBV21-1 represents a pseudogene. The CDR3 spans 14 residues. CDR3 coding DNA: TGTGCCAGCAGCAAGGGGGACCCCAACAATGAGCAGTTCTTC. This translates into CASSKGDPNNEQFF.

Here the CDR3 DNA reads TGTGCCAGCAGCCCCCGACGTGCCGACAATGAGCAGTTCTTC. Translating it yields CASSPRRADNEQFF. The V call is TRBV7-2, the J call TRBJ2-1; D not certain. The V gene's germline CDR1 is SGHTA and CDR2 FQGNSA. V shed 5 bases and J shed 5 bases, with 13 bases lying between them. The CDR3 extends over 14 amino acids.

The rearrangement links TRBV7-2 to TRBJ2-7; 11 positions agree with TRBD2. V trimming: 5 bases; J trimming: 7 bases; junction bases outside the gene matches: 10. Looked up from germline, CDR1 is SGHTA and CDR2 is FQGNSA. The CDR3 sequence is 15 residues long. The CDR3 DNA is TGTGCCAGCAGCGTGACTAGCGGGGTAACGGAAGAGCAGTACTTC. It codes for CASSVTSGVTEEQYF.

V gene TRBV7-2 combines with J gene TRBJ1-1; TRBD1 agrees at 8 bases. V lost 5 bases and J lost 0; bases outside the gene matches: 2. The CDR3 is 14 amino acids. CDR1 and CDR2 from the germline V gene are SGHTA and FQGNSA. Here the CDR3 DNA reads TGTGCCAGCAGCGTGGGACAGGTGAACACTGAAGCTTTCTTT. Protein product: CASSVGQVNTEAFF.

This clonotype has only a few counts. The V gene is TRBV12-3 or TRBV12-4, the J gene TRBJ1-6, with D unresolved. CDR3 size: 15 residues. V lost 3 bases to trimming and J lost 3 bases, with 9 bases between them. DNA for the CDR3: TGTGCCAGCAGTTTCACGGGAATCTATAATTCACCCCTCCACTTT. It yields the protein CASSFTGIYNSPLHF.

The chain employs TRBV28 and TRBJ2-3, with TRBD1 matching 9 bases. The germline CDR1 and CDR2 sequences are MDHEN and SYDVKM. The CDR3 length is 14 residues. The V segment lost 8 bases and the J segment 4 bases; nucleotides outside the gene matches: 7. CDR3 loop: CASRDREFADTQYF. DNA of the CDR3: TGTGCCAGCCGGGACAGGGAGTTCGCAGATACGCAGTATTTT.

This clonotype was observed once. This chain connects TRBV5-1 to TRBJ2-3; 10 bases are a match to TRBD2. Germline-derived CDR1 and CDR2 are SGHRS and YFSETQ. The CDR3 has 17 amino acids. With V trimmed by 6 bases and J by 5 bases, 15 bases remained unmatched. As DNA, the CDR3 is TGCGCCAGCAACCTTGGGGCTAGCGGGAGTGCTGAAGATACGCAGTATTTT. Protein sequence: CASNLGASGSAEDTQYF.

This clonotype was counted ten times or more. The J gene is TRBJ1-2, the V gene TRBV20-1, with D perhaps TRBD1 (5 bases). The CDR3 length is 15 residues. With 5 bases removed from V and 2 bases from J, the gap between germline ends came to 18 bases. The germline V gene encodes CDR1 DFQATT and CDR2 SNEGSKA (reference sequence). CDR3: CSASHSGGANYGYTF. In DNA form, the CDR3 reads TGCAGTGCTTCCCACTCCGGGGGAGCAAACTATGGCTACACCTTC.

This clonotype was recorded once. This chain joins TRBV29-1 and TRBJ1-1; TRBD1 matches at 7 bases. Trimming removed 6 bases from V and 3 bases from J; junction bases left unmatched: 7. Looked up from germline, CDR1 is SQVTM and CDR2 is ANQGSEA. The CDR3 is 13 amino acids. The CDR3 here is CSVRPRGYTEAFF. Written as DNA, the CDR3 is TGCAGCGTACGCCCCAGGGGGTACACTGAAGCTTTCTTT.

CDR3 nucleotides: TGCAGTGCAAGGACTTACCTTAGCGGGATCTCCTACAATGAGCAGTTCTTC. Translated: CSARTYLSGISYNEQFF. The chain couples TRBV20-1 to TRBJ2-1; 8 positions match TRBD2. Germline lookup yields CDR1 DFQATT and CDR2 SNEGSKA (reference sequence). This CDR3 has 17 amino acids. V gave up 6 bases and J gave up 0 bases; unmatched junction bases: 13.

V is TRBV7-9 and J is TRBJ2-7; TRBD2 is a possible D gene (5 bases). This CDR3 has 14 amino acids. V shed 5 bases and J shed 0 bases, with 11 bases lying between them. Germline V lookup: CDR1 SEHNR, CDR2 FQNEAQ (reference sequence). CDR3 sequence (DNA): TGTGCCAGCAGCCCGGACGACTACTCCTACGAGCAGTACTTC. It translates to CASSPDDYSYEQYF.

The CDR3 loop reads CSARDLTWLAGIGGEQFF. The CDR3 bases are TGCAGTGCTAGAGATCTAACTTGGCTAGCGGGAATTGGCGGTGAGCAGTTCTTC. The rearrangement joins TRBV20-1 to TRBJ2-1, with 9 bases matching TRBD2. CDR1 is DFQATT, CDR2 SNEGSKA, per germline (reference sequence). V lost 0 bases and J lost 9; bases outside the gene matches: 18. CDR3 length: 18 residues.

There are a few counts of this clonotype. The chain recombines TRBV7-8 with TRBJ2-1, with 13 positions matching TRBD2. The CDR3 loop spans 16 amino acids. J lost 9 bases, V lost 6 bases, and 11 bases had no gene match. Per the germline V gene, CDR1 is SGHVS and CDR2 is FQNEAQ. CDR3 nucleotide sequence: TGTGCCAGCAGTCGACGTACTAGCGGGAGGGCGAGTGAGCAGTTCTTC. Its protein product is CASSRRTSGRASEQFF. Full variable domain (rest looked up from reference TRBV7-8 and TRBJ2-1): GAGVSQSPRYKVAKRGQDVALRCDPISGHVSLFWYQQALGQGPEFLTYFQNEAQLDKSGLPSDRFFAERPEGSVSTLKIQRTQQEDSAVYLCASSRRTSGRASEQFFGPGTRLTVL.

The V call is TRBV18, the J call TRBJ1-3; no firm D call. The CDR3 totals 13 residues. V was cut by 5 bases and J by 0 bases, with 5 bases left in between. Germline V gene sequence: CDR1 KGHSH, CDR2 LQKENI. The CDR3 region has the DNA TGTGCCAGCTCATACGGCTCTGGAAACACCATATATTTT. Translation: CASSYGSGNTIYF.

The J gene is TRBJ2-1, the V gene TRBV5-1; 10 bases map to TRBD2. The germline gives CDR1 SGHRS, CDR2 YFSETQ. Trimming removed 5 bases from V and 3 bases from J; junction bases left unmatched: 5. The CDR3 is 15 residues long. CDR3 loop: CASRLAGGYYNEQFF. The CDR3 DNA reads TGCGCCAGCAGATTAGCGGGAGGTTACTACAATGAGCAGTTCTTC.

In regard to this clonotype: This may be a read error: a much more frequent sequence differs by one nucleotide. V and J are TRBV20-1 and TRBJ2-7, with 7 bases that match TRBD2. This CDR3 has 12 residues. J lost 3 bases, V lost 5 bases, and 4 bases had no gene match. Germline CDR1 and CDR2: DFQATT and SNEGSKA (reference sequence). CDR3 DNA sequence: TGCAGTGCTGGGGACTACTTCTACGAGCAGTACTTC. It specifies CSAGDYFYEQYF.

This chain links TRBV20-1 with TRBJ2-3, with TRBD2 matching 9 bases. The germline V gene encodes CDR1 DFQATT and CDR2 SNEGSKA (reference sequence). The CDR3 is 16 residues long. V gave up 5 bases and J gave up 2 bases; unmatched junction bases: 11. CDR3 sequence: CSASAGGPGFTDTQYF. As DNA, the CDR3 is TGCAGTGCTTCCGCGGGAGGGCCCGGATTCACAGATACGCAGTATTTT.

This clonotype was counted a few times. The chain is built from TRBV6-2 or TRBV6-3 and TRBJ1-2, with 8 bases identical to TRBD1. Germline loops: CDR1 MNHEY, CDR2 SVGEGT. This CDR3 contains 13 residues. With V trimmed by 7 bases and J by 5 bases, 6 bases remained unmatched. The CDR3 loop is CASNPGQDYGYTF. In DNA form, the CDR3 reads TGTGCCAGCAACCCGGGACAGGATTATGGCTACACCTTC.

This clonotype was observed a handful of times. The CDR3 nucleotides read TGTGCCACCAGCAGGAGGCAGGAGGATACGCAGTATTTT. It specifies CATSRRQEDTQYF. J is TRBJ2-3 and V is TRBV15; D ambiguous. Germline CDR1 and CDR2: LNHNV and YYDKDF (reference sequence). Trimming left V 3 bases short and J 6 bases short, with 10 bases between. The CDR3 is 13 residues long.

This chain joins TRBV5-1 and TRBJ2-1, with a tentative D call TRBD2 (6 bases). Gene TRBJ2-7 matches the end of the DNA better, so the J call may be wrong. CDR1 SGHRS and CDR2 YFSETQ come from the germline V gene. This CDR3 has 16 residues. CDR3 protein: CASSPQVGGTYNEQYF. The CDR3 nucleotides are TGCGCCAGCAGCCCCCAGGTGGGGGGAACCTACAATGAGCAGTACTTC.